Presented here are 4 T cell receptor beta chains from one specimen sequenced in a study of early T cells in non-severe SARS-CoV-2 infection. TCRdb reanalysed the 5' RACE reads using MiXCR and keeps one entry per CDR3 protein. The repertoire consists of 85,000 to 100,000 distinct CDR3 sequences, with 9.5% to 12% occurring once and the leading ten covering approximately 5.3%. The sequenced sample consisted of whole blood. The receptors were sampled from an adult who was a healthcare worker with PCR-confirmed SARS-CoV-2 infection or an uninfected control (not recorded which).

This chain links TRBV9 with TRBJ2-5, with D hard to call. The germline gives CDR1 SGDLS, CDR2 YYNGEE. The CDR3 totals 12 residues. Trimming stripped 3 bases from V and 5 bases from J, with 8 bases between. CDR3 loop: CASSESEETQYF. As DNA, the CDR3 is TGTGCCAGCAGCGAATCGGAGGAGACCCAGTACTTC.

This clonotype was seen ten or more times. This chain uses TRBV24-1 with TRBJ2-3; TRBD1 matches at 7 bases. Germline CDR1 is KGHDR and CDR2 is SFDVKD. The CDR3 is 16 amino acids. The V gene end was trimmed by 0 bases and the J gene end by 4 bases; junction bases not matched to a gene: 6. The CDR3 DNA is TGTGCCACCAGTGATTTGATACAGGGGTCCCCAGATACGCAGTATTTT. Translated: CATSDLIQGSPDTQYF.

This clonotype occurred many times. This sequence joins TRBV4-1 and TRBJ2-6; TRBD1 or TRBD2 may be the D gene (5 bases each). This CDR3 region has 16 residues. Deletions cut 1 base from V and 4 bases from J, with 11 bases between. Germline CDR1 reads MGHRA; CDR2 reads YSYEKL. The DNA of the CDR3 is TGCGCCAGCAGCCAAGCTTGGGGGTCCGGGGCCAACGTCCTGACTTTC. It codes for CASSQAWGSGANVLTF.

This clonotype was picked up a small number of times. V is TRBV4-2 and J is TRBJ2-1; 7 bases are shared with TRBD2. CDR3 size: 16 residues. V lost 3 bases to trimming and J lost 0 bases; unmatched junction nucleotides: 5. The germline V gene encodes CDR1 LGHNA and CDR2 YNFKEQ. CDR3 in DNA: TGTGCCAGCAGCCAGCAAGCGGGACCCTCCTACAATGAGCAGTTCTTC. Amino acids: CASSQQAGPSYNEQFF.